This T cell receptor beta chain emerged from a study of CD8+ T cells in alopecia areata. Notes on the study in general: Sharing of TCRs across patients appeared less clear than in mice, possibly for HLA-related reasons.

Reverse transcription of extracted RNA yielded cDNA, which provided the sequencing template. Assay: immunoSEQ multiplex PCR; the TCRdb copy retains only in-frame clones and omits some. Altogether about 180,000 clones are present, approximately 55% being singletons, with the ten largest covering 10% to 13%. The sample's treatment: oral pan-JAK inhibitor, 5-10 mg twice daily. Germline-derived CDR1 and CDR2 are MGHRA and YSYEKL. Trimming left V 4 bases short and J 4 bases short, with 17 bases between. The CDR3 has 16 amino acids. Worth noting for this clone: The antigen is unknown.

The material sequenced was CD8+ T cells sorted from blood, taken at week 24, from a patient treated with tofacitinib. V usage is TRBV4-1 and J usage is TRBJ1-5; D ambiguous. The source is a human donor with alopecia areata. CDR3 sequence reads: CASSPPGAELNQPQHF. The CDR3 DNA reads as TGCGCCAGCAGCCCCCCCGGTGCCGAGTTAAATCAGCCCCAGCATTTT.